Listed below are T cell receptor beta chains from one sample, sequenced in a study of blood T cell repertoires in COVID-19. Sequencing used immunoSEQ multiplex PCR; TCRdb keeps in-frame clones, though not all of them. The sample includes 200,000 to 250,000 clones, about 85% seen only once; the top ten take more than 1.5%. Sequenced input: peripheral blood. The receptors were gathered from a man in his 70s with acute or convalescent COVID-19. CDR3s include the opening cysteine and the closing phenylalanine or tryptophan. D genes are given only for firm matches. Expanded clones get a size class; other rows say once, few or many, or leave the size out.

>TRBV2|TRBJ2-7|TRBD2|NA
TGTGCCAGCAGTGAAGCGTCGGGCGGGAGGGCCACTCCCTACGAGCAGTACTTC
CASSEASGGRATPYEQYF
>TRBV5-8|TRBJ2-5|TRBD2|NA
TGTGCCAGCAGCTCGGGACTAGCGGGAGCAGAGACCCAGTACTTC
CASSSGLAGAETQYF
>TRBV14|TRBJ1-6|NA|NA
TGTGCCAGCAGCCAAGATCACTTTTATTCACCCCTCCACTTT
CASSQDHFYSPLHF
>TRBV7-2|TRBJ2-5|TRBD2|many
TGTGCCAGCAGCTTAGGCGGGGGGGCAGAAGAGACCCAGTACTTC
CASSLGGGAEETQYF
>TRBV29-1|TRBJ2-5|TRBD1|NA
TGCAGCGTGAGCGGGACAGGGCGCGAAGAGACCCAGTACTTC
CSVSGTGREETQYF
>TRBV7-8|TRBJ2-7|TRBD2|NA
TGTGCCAGCAGCTTAGTGGGCCGCGGGAGCTACGAGCAGTACTTC
CASSLVGRGSYEQYF
>TRBV6-2/TRBV6-3|TRBJ2-6|TRBD2|NA
TGTGCCAGCAGTTACTCCCCTAGCGGGACACTCTCTGGGGCCAACGTCCTGACTTTC
CASSYSPSGTLSGANVLTF
>TRBV6-5|TRBJ2-7|NA|NA
TGTGCCAGCAGTTACGGGCAGGGGCTGGGGGAGCAGTACTTC
CASSYGQGLGEQYF
>TRBV6-1|TRBJ2-2|TRBD2|NA
TGTGCCAGCAGTGTATTGACTAGCGGGAGGGCCACCGGGGAGCTGTTTTTT
CASSVLTSGRATGELFF
>TRBV28|TRBJ2-2|TRBD1|NA
TGTGCCAGCAGTTTGTACAGGGGGTCAACCGGGGAGCTGTTTTTT
CASSLYRGSTGELFF
>TRBV21-1|TRBJ2-2|NA|NA
TGTGCCAGCAGCTCTAGGACAGGGGAGGCCGGGGAGCTGTTTTTT
CASSSRTGEAGELFF
>TRBV2|TRBJ2-5|TRBD2|NA
TGTGCCAGGACTAGCGGGAGTTTGGAGACCCAGTACTTC
CARTSGSLETQYF
>TRBV11-2|TRBJ2-7|NA|NA
TGTGCCAGCAGCTTCATCACGGGGATCTCCTACGAGCAGTACTTC
CASSFITGISYEQYF
>TRBV5-1|TRBJ1-1|NA|NA
TGCGCCAGCAGCGGGTTGGGGGCCACTGAAGCTTTCTTT
CASSGLGATEAFF
>TRBV5-1|TRBJ2-5|TRBD1|NA
TGCGCCAGCAGCAGACAGGGGGCCGAAGAGACCCAGTACTTC
CASSRQGAEETQYF
>TRBV6-2/TRBV6-3|TRBJ2-1|NA|NA
TGTGCCAGCAGTCGCCTAGCTTATAATGAGCAGTTCTTC
CASSRLAYNEQFF
>TRBV2|TRBJ2-3|TRBD2|NA
TGTGCCAGCAGTGCCGGGACTAGCGGCACAGATACGCAGTATTTT
CASSAGTSGTDTQYF
>TRBV7-6|TRBJ1-3|NA|NA
TGTGCCAGCAGCTTAGAGGGCGGGACCTCTGGAAACACCATATATTTT
CASSLEGGTSGNTIYF
>TRBV24-1|TRBJ2-1|NA|NA
TGTGCCACCAGTCTAAGTGGGGGGTACAATGAGCAGTTCTTC
CATSLSGGYNEQFF
>TRBV6-5|TRBJ2-3|TRBD2|NA
TGTGCCAGCAGTCCCCCGGGACTAGAATTGAATACGCAGTATTTT
CASSPPGLELNTQYF
>TRBV19|TRBJ1-1|NA|NA
TGTGCCAGTATCAACCGAGTTACCACTGAAGCTTTCTTT
CASINRVTTEAFF
>TRBV28|TRBJ1-1|TRBD1|NA
TGTGCCAGCAGCCCGGACAGGGGAAGTAATGAAGCTTTCTTT
CASSPDRGSNEAFF
>TRBV19|TRBJ1-5|TRBD1|NA
TGTGCCAGTAGTACGGTGACAGGGGGCAATCAGCCCCAGCATTTT
CASSTVTGGNQPQHF
>TRBV4-1|TRBJ1-2|TRBD1|NA
TGCGCCAGCAGCCAGGCCGGACAGGGGGGAGCTGTGGTGTATGGCTACACCTTC
CASSQAGQGGAVVYGYTF